This TCR beta chain was documented in a study of cytomegalovirus exposure and HLA in healthy donors. General observations from the study: Later analysis showed most CMV-associated TCR beta chains appearing HLA-restricted. The study found most TCR sequences rare, yet found some public TCRs in many donors. According to the study, some 160 TCR beta chains were cytomegalovirus-associated.

CDR1 and CDR2 from the germline V gene are ENHRY and SYGVKD. The CDR3 runs 15 residues. V was clipped by 0 bases and J by 2 bases, with 8 bases between them. Turning to this clone: What it recognizes is unknown.

Primers for the PCR totalled 60 Vbeta and 13 Jbeta. Only in-frame clones appear in the TCRdb table, and some are missing; sequencing was by immunoSEQ multiplex PCR. Altogether 140,000 to 150,000 clones are present, about three fifths being singletons, with the ten largest covering roughly 1.8%. Sequenced: PBMCs. The chain links TRBV10-3 to TRBJ1-3, with D possibly matching TRBD1 (5 bases). This clonotype was obtained from a male donor in good health and CMV-seronegative. The CDR3 nucleotides are TGTGCCATCAGTGAGTCGGCAGGGACTGGAAACACCATATATTTT. Amino acids: CAISESAGTGNTIYF.